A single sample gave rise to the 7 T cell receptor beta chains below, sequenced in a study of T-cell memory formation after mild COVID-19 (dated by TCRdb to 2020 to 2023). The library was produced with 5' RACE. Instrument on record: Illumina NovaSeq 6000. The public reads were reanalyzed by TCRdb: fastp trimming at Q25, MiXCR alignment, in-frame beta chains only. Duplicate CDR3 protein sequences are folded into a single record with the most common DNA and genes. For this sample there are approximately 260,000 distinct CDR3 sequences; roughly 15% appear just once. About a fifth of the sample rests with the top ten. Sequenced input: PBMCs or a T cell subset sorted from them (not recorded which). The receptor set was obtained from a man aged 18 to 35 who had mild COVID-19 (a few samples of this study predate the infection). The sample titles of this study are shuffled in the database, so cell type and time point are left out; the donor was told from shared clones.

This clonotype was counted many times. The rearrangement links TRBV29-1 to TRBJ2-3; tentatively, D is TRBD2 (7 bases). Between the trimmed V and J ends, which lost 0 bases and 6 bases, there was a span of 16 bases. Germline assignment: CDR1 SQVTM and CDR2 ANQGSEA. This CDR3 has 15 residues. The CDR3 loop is CSVEDPGGPGDTQYF. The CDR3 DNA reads TGCAGCGTTGAAGATCCCGGGGGGCCTGGGGATACGCAGTATTTT.

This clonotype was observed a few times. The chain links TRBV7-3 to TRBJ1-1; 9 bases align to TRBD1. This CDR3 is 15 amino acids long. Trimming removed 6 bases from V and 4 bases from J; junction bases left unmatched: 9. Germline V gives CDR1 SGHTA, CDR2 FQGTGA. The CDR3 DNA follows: TGTGCCAGCAGAGGGGACAGGGTCGGGCGCACTGAAGCTTTCTTT. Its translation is CASRGDRVGRTEAFF.

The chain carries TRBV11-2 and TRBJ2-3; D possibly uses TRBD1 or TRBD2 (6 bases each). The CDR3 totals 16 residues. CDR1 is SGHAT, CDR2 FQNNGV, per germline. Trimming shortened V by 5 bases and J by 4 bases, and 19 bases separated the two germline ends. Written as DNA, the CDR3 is TGTGCCAGCAGCCCCGCGGTCGGGGGCGGTCCAGATACGCAGTATTTT. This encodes CASSPAVGGGPDTQYF.

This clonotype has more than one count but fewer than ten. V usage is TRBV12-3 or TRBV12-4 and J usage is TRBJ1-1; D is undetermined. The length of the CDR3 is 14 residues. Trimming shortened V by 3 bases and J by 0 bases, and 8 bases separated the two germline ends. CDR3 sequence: CASSFWQVNTEAFF. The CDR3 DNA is TGTGCCAGCAGTTTCTGGCAGGTGAACACTGAAGCTTTCTTT.

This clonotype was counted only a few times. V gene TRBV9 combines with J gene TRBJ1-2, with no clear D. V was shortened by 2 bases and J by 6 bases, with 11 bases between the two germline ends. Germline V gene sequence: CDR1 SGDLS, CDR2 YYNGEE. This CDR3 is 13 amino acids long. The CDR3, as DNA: TGTGCCAGCAGCGTTTGGGCAGCCCATGGCTACACCTTC. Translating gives CASSVWAAHGYTF.

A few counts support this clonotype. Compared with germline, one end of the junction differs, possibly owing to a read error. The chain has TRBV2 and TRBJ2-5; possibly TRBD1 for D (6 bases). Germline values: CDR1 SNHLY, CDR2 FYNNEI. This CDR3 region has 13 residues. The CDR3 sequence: CASNEQGQETQYF. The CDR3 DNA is TGTGCCAGCAATGAACAGGGTCAAGAGACCCAGTACTTC. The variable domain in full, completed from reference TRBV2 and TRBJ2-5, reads EPEVTQTPSHQVTQMGQEVILRCVPISNHLYFYWYRQILGQKVEFLVSFYNNEISEKSEIFDDQFSVERPDGSNFTLKIRSTKLEDSAMYFCASNEQGQETQYFGPGTRLLVL.

The CDR3 bases are TGTGCCAGCAGCTTAGCTAGCGGGTTCTCCTACGAGCAGTACGTC. Its protein product is CASSLASGFSYEQYV. The chain uses TRBV7-2 and TRBJ2-7; TRBD2 matches at 7 bases. Per germline, CDR1 SGHTA and CDR2 FQGNSA. CDR3 length: 15 amino acids. V was clipped by 0 bases and J by 0 bases; unmatched bases: 2.